The next 23 T cell receptor beta chains were all read from a single sample in a study of cytomegalovirus exposure and HLA in healthy donors (dated by TCRdb to 2016 to 2017). The library was made by the immunoSEQ multiplex PCR assay. Entries here come from immuneACCESS through TCRdb and include only in-frame sequences with V and J called. Some clones fail to appear in such tables; in the studies checked, an unresolved V gene covers under half of the shortfall, and the cause of the remainder is unknown. The sample contains hundreds of thousands of clones, around 86% of them found a single time. The ten largest clones add up to about 2% of the sample. Sequenced sample: PBMCs. The receptors here all came from a woman between 18 and 30 years old in good health and CMV-seropositive.

The chain carries TRBV28 and TRBJ2-5; 9 bases are shared with TRBD1. The CDR3 is 15 residues long. V shed 4 bases and J 4 bases; nucleotides not matched to a gene: 7. CDR1 is MDHEN, CDR2 SYDVKM, per germline. The DNA of the CDR3 is TGTGCCAGCAGTTCGCCGGGACAGGGAAGAGAGACCCAGTACTTC. It codes for CASSSPGQGRETQYF.

The chain employs TRBV27 and TRBJ2-1; a weak D match, TRBD2 (5 bases). CDR3 size: 13 residues. Germline values: CDR1 MNHEY, CDR2 SMNVEV (reference sequence). The ends were cut back, 6 bases at V and 6 bases at J, with 12 bases in the middle. The CDR3 sequence: CASRGGLGNEQFF. For the CDR3, the DNA is TGTGCCAGCAGAGGCGGACTCGGCAATGAGCAGTTCTTC.

In this sample, this clone turned up a few times. The V and J genes are TRBV6-6 and TRBJ1-4; 8 nucleotides align to TRBD1. The CDR3 runs to 14 residues. Germline trimming cut 2 bases from V and 7 bases from J; bases unmatched to any gene: 3. Per the germline V gene, CDR1 is MNHNY and CDR2 is SVGAGI (reference sequence). The DNA for the CDR3 is TGTGCCAGCAGTTACGGACAGGGTGGTGAAAAACTGTTTTTT. It is translated as CASSYGQGGEKLFF.

A single count supports this clone. J is TRBJ2-7 and V is TRBV7-2; a possible D gene is TRBD2 (6 bases). Germline V gene sequence: CDR1 SGHTA, CDR2 FQGNSA. The CDR3 spans 14 residues. The V end lost 1 base, the J end lost 6 bases, and 13 bases lay between the germline ends. The CDR3 coding sequence is TGTGCCAGCAGCTTAGATGGGGAGGAGGTCGAGCAGTACTTC. Its translation: CASSLDGEEVEQYF. Based on the CDR3 plus reference TRBV7-2 and TRBJ2-7, the full variable domain is GAGVSQSPSNKVTEKGKDVELRCDPISGHTALYWYRQSLGQGLEFLIYFQGNSAPDKSGLPSDRFSAERTGGSVSTLTIQRTQQEDSAVYLCASSLDGEEVEQYFGPGTRLTVT.

The chain employs TRBV27 and TRBJ2-1, with 8 bases fitting TRBD1. The CDR3 extends over 14 amino acids. Germline V lookup: CDR1 MNHEY, CDR2 SMNVEV (reference sequence). Germline trimming cut 3 bases from V and 10 bases from J; bases unmatched to any gene: 8. CDR3 bases: TGTGCCAGCAGTTTCCGGACAGGGCTGGACGAGCAGTTCTTC. It encodes CASSFRTGLDEQFF.

V gene TRBV4-2 combines with J gene TRBJ2-1; the D gene is possibly TRBD2 (5 bases). The ends were cut back, 0 bases at V and 8 bases at J, with 20 bases in the middle. The CDR3 length is 17 residues. From germline, CDR1 is LGHNA and CDR2 YNFKEQ. CDR3 region: CASSQDDLWSGRDEQFF. The CDR3, as DNA: TGTGCCAGCAGCCAAGACGACCTTTGGAGCGGAAGGGATGAGCAGTTCTTC.

The genes are TRBV5-1 and TRBJ1-5; D unresolved. This CDR3 is 15 amino acids long. Germline values: CDR1 SGHRS, CDR2 YFSETQ. Deletions cut 0 bases from V and 2 bases from J, with 9 bases between. The CDR3, as DNA: TGCGCCAGCAGCTTGGGGGCCGACGGCAATCAGCCCCAGCATTTT. This gives the protein CASSLGADGNQPQHF.

This chain connects TRBV11-3 to TRBJ2-3; D gene uncertain. The CDR3 length is 12 residues. V lost 3 bases to trimming and J lost 3 bases, with 4 bases between them. From germline, CDR1 is SGHNT and CDR2 YENEEA. The CDR3 nucleotides read TGTGCCAGCAGCTTGGAGACAGATACGCAGTATTTT. It codes for CASSLETDTQYF.

The chain has TRBV27 and TRBJ2-1; 7 positions match TRBD1. J lost 6 bases, V lost 6 bases, and 11 bases had no gene match. CDR1 is MNHEY and CDR2 is SMNVEV in the germline V gene (reference sequence). This CDR3 region has 15 residues. The CDR3 nucleotides read TGTGCCAGCAGCCCCTTTCCGACAGGGAGCAATGAGCAGTTCTTC. Amino acids: CASSPFPTGSNEQFF.

The gene calls are TRBV28 and TRBJ1-5, with 7 bases matching TRBD1. The length of the CDR3 is 16 residues. Germline assignment: CDR1 MDHEN and CDR2 SYDVKM. The trim removed 5 bases at V and 8 bases at J, leaving 15 bases unmatched. CDR3 sequence reads: CASSPNRGGRYEPQHF. CDR3 DNA sequence: TGTGCCAGCAGTCCGAACAGGGGCGGTAGATATGAGCCCCAGCATTTT.

The CDR3 DNA reads as TGTGCCAGCAGTCGCCGCCCGGTTTTTACTCGGTACAATGAGCAGTTCTTC. Residues: CASSRRPVFTRYNEQFF. The genes are TRBV28 and TRBJ2-1; D unclear. The CDR3 is 17 amino acids. Trimming removed 5 bases at V and 4 bases at J, with 21 bases between. The germline gives CDR1 MDHEN, CDR2 SYDVKM.

The chain carries TRBV5-6 and TRBJ1-1, with 12 nucleotides matching TRBD1. V lost 3 bases to trimming and J lost 7 bases; unmatched junction nucleotides: 7. Germline CDR1 is SGHDT and CDR2 is YYEEEE. This CDR3 region has 15 residues. The CDR3 nucleotides are TGTGCCAGCAGCTCGGGGACAGGGGGCTATGATGAAGCTTTCTTT. Its protein is CASSSGTGGYDEAFF.

The chain combines TRBV7-9 with TRBJ2-1, with D perhaps matching TRBD1 (6 bases). CDR1 and CDR2 (germline): SEHNR, FQNEAQ (reference sequence). CDR3 length equals 11 residues. V was shortened by 3 bases and J by 15 bases, with 12 bases between the two germline ends. The CDR3 DNA reads as TGTGCCAGCAGCTTCAGGGACATCCCGTTCTTC. Its translation: CASSFRDIPFF. Based on the CDR3 plus reference TRBV7-9 and TRBJ2-1, the full variable domain is DTGVSQNPRHKITKRGQNVTFRCDPISEHNRLYWYRQTLGQGPEFLTYFQNEAQLEKSRLLSDRFSAERPKGSFSTLEIQRTEQGDSAMYLCASSFRDIPFFGPGTRLTVL.

The chain uses TRBV19 and TRBJ1-2; 7 bases map to TRBD1. From germline, CDR1 is LNHDA and CDR2 SQIVND (reference sequence). With V trimmed by 7 bases and J by 4 bases, 9 bases remained unmatched. The CDR3 runs 14 residues. CDR3 protein: CASTLRGQGYGYTF. CDR3 in DNA: TGTGCCAGTACCCTAAGGGGGCAGGGCTATGGCTACACCTTC.

The chain recombines TRBV2 with TRBJ1-2, with D possibly matching TRBD1 (5 bases). The CDR3 totals 13 residues. Per germline, CDR1 SNHLY and CDR2 FYNNEI. The V and J ends lost 6 bases and 8 bases respectively, with 16 bases between them. CDR3 loop: CASSERGGEGYTF. The CDR3 DNA reads as TGTGCCAGCAGCGAACGGGGGGGGGAGGGCTACACCTTC.

The V and J genes are TRBV18 and TRBJ2-3; D gene ambiguous. This CDR3 is built from 14 residues. The V and J ends lost 1 base and 4 bases respectively, with 9 bases between them. CDR1 and CDR2 from the germline V gene are KGHSH and LQKENI. CDR3 sequence (DNA): TGTGCCAGCTCACCACGTGATAGTCCAGATACGCAGTATTTT. Protein sequence: CASSPRDSPDTQYF.

The V and J genes are TRBV10-1 and TRBJ2-2; tentative D call: TRBD1 (5 bases). V was trimmed by 6 bases and J by 1 base, leaving 9 bases between them. The V gene's germline CDR1 is WNHNN and CDR2 SYGVQD (reference sequence). The CDR3 runs to 14 residues. The CDR3 protein is CASRGRQNTGELFF. CDR3 DNA: TGCGCCAGCAGGGGGCGACAGAACACCGGGGAGCTGTTTTTT.

The chain is built from TRBV29-1 and TRBJ1-1, with 11 bases lining up with TRBD1. The CDR3 contains 13 residues. Trimming at V came to 7 bases and at J to 1 base, leaving 2 bases not matched to a gene. CDR1 SQVTM and CDR2 ANQGSEA come from the germline V gene. CDR3 loop: CSGDRGSNTEAFF. The CDR3 DNA sequence: TGCAGCGGGGACAGGGGGTCGAACACTGAAGCTTTCTTT.

This chain uses TRBV28 with TRBJ2-3, with D tentatively TRBD2 (7 bases). V gave up 7 bases and J gave up 5 bases, with 16 bases separating them. Germline-derived CDR1 and CDR2 are MDHEN and SYDVKM. This CDR3 is built from 14 residues. CDR3 amino acids: CASKKGGGGDTQYF. CDR3 DNA sequence: TGTGCCAGCAAAAAGGGAGGGGGGGGAGATACGCAGTATTTT. Looking up the rest from reference TRBV28 and TRBJ2-3 gives the full variable domain: DVKVTQSSRYLVKRTGEKVFLECVQDMDHENMFWYRQDPGLGLRLIYFSYDVKMKEKGDIPEGYSVSREKKERFSLILESASTNQTSMYLCASKKGGGGDTQYFGPGTRLTVL.

The gene calls are TRBV27 and TRBJ2-3; D unresolved. Germline lookup yields CDR1 MNHEY and CDR2 SMNVEV (reference sequence). V was cut by 4 bases and J by 2 bases, with 7 bases left in between. CDR3 length equals 13 residues. The CDR3 here is CASSWRYTDTQYF. The DNA of the CDR3 is TGTGCCAGCAGTTGGAGATACACAGATACGCAGTATTTT.

The J gene is TRBJ2-7, the V gene TRBV9; D call uncertain. The CDR3 sequence is 16 residues long. The germline gives CDR1 SGDLS, CDR2 YYNGEE. Trimming removed 5 bases from V and 2 bases from J, with 20 bases in between. The CDR3 DNA sequence: TGTGCCAGCAGTCCTACCTCGGTCCCAACGCCCTACGAGCAGTACTTC. Protein sequence: CASSPTSVPTPYEQYF.

CDR3 in amino acids: CASSMGQVGEQFF. CDR3 nucleotides: TGTGCCAGCAGCATGGGACAGGTAGGCGAGCAGTTCTTC. The genes are TRBV7-3 and TRBJ2-1; TRBD1 matches 8 bases. The CDR3 runs to 13 residues. After removal of 5 bases from V and 10 bases from J, the junction contained 7 bases not matched to a gene. Per the germline V gene, CDR1 is SGHTA and CDR2 is FQGTGA.

The rearrangement joins TRBV11-2 to TRBJ1-1; D is unclear. The CDR3 is 12 residues long. Germline CDR1 SGHAT, CDR2 FQNNGV. Trimming removed 0 bases at V and 4 bases at J, with 3 bases between. CDR3 DNA sequence: TGTGCCAGCAGCTTAGATCTCACTGAAGCTTTCTTT. The encoded protein is CASSLDLTEAFF. Drawing the rest from reference TRBV11-2 and TRBJ1-1, the complete variable domain is EAGVAQSPRYKIIEKRQSVAFWCNPISGHATLYWYQQILGQGPKLLIQFQNNGVVDDSQLPKDRFSAERLKGVDSTLKIQPAKLEDSAVYLCASSLDLTEAFFGQGTRLTVV.